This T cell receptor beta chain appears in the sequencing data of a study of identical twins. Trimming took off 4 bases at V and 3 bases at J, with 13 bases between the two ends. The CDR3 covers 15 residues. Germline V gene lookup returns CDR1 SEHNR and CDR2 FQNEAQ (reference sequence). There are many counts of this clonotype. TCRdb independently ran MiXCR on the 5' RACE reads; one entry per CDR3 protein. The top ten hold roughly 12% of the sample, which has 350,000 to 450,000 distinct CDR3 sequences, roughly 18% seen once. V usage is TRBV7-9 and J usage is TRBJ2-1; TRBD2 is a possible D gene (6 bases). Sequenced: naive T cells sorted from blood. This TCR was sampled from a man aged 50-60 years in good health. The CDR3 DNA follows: TGTGCCAGCAGCTCCGTCGGAGGGAACTACAATGAGCAGTTCTTC. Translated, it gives CASSSVGGNYNEQFF.